Below, 29 T cell receptor beta chains from the same sample are listed, as sequenced in a study of spatial heterogeneity in lung cancer. From the 5' RACE reads, TCRdb called clonotypes with MiXCR, one entry per CDR3 protein. The data contain about 48,000 distinct CDR3 sequences, roughly 5.2% of them singletons. Time point described: sample taken at primary tumor resection. From tumor, nontumor lung or frozen PBMC, whole RNA was taken unsorted for sequencing. Sequences were derived from PBMCs, sampled at surgery. These receptors originate from a male donor with early-stage non-small cell lung cancer.

This clonotype was seen many times. The J gene is TRBJ2-1, the V gene TRBV7-9, with 10 nucleotides matching TRBD2. V trimming: 4 bases; J trimming: 10 bases; junction bases outside the gene matches: 10. The CDR3 is 15 amino acids. From germline, CDR1 is SEHNR and CDR2 FQNEAQ (reference sequence). The CDR3 DNA is TGTGCCAGCAGCTCGGTAGCGGGAGGTGTGGAGGAGCAGTTCTTC. Translating gives CASSSVAGGVEEQFF.

This clonotype was seen repeatedly, ten times or more. The V call is TRBV10-3, the J call TRBJ2-3; D call uncertain. The CDR3 sequence is 11 residues long. Germline CDR1 and CDR2: ENHRY and SYGVKD. Trimming stripped 3 bases from V and 6 bases from J, with 4 bases between. CDR3 DNA sequence: TGTGCCATCAGTGAAAGGGATACGCAGTATTTT. Translation: CAISERDTQYF.

This clonotype was observed many times. This chain joins TRBV2 and TRBJ2-3; TRBD2 aligns across 10 bases. The trim removed 5 bases at V and 6 bases at J, leaving 11 bases unmatched. CDR1 is SNHLY, CDR2 FYNNEI, per germline. The CDR3 has 16 residues. CDR3 DNA: TGTGCCAGCAGTTCTAGGGCTAGCGGGAGTTACGATACGCAGTATTTT. As protein: CASSSRASGSYDTQYF.

This clonotype was recorded many times. The rearrangement uses TRBV6-5 and TRBJ1-5; 8 positions match TRBD1. V dropped 5 bases and J dropped 7; count of bases not matched to a gene: 22. This CDR3 has 19 residues. CDR1 is MNHEY and CDR2 is SVGAGI in the germline V gene. As DNA, the CDR3 is TGTGCCAGCAGTCCAAGGTTCGGGACAGGTAGTAGTAGGGGCCAGCCCCAGCATTTT. Translated, it gives CASSPRFGTGSSRGQPQHF.

This clonotype has at least ten counts. The chain links TRBV20-1 to TRBJ2-3; 11 nucleotides align to TRBD2. With V trimmed by 6 bases and J by 4 bases, 6 bases remained unmatched. CDR3 size: 14 residues. The germline gives CDR1 DFQATT, CDR2 SNEGSKA (reference sequence). The CDR3 sequence: CSADPLAGADTQYF. Written as DNA, the CDR3 is TGCAGTGCCGACCCACTAGCGGGGGCAGATACGCAGTATTTT.

The sample holds many counts of this clonotype. This sequence joins TRBV11-1 and TRBJ2-5; 7 positions match TRBD1. This CDR3 spans 15 amino acids. J gave up 5 bases and V 1 base, and 7 bases lay outside the gene matches. Germline loops: CDR1 SGHAT, CDR2 FQDESV (reference sequence). CDR3 coding DNA: TGTGCCAGCAGCTTAGAGCGGACAGGATCCGAGACCCAGTACTTC. It encodes CASSLERTGSETQYF.

This clonotype was picked up a small number of times. J is TRBJ2-7 and V is TRBV5-4; 7 bases match TRBD1. This CDR3 comprises 13 residues. The ends lost 4 bases at V and 3 bases at J; junction bases unmatched: 4. Germline V gives CDR1 SGHNT, CDR2 YYREEE (reference sequence). DNA for the CDR3: TGTGCCAGCAGCAAGGACAGGAACTACGAGCAGTACTTC. As protein: CASSKDRNYEQYF. Supplemented by reference TRBV5-4 and TRBJ2-7, the full variable domain reads ETGVTQSPTHLIKTRGQQVTLRCSSQSGHNTVSWYQQALGQGPQFIFQYYREEENGRGNFPPRFSGLQFPNYSSELNVNALELDDSALYLCASSKDRNYEQYFGPGTRLTVT.

Many counts were recorded for this clonotype. The V call is TRBV7-6, the J call TRBJ2-3, with 11 bases lining up with TRBD1. CDR3 size: 16 residues. Trimming removed 6 bases from V and 2 bases from J; junction bases left unmatched: 7. Germline values: CDR1 SGHVS, CDR2 FNYEAQ. The CDR3: CASRTGTGGPTDTQYF. In DNA form, the CDR3 reads TGTGCCAGCAGAACCGGGACAGGGGGGCCCACAGATACGCAGTATTTT.

This clonotype was picked up many times. The V and J genes are TRBV12-3 or TRBV12-4 and TRBJ1-1; D is uncertain. CDR3 length equals 13 residues. V lost 5 bases and J 3 bases, leaving 10 bases between the germline ends. The DNA for the CDR3 is TGTGCCAGCAGTCTAAGGAAGGACACTGAAGCTTTCTTT. Amino acid sequence: CASSLRKDTEAFF.

This clonotype was counted many times. The genes are TRBV12-3 or TRBV12-4 and TRBJ1-1; possible D gene TRBD1, 5 bases. Trimming took off 3 bases at V and 11 bases at J, with 13 bases between the two ends. The CDR3 is 12 residues long. The CDR3 here is CASSFGAGVAFF. Written as DNA, the CDR3 is TGTGCCAGCAGTTTTGGGGCGGGGGTCGCTTTCTTT.

This clonotype was counted at least ten times. The gene calls are TRBV12-5 and TRBJ2-2, with D hard to call. Germline assignment: CDR1 LGHNT and CDR2 FRNRAP. The V end lost 1 base, the J end lost 4 bases, and 7 bases lay between the germline ends. The CDR3 extends over 14 amino acids. In DNA, the CDR3 is TGTGCTAGTGGTTTGGCCCCGAGCACCGGGGAGCTGTTTTTT. It encodes CASGLAPSTGELFF.

This clonotype was observed a few times. The chain links TRBV2 to TRBJ2-2; 11 bases line up with TRBD2. V lost 9 bases to trimming and J lost 7 bases; unmatched junction nucleotides: 10. The germline CDR1 and CDR2 sequences are SNHLY and FYNNEI. The CDR3 loop spans 15 amino acids. Written as DNA, the CDR3 is TGTGCCAGTAAGATAGCGGGAGGGCCAAGCGGGGAGCTGTTTTTT. Its protein product is CASKIAGGPSGELFF.

The chain joins TRBV7-9 to TRBJ1-4; TRBD1 might be the D (6 bases). Trimming cost V 6 bases and J 3 bases, with 26 bases left between them. The CDR3 is 19 residues long. Germline lookup yields CDR1 SEHNR and CDR2 FQNEAQ (reference sequence). The CDR3 here is CASSSVPTGTSEANEKLFF. The CDR3 region has the DNA TGTGCCAGCAGTTCGGTCCCCACCGGGACATCCGAAGCTAATGAAAAACTGTTTTTT. Variable domain in full (rest from reference TRBV7-9 and TRBJ1-4): DTGVSQNPRHKITKRGQNVTFRCDPISEHNRLYWYRQTLGQGPEFLTYFQNEAQLEKSRLLSDRFSAERPKGSFSTLEIQRTEQGDSAMYLCASSSVPTGTSEANEKLFFGSGTQLSVL.

This clonotype occurred many times. The rearrangement uses TRBV10-3 and TRBJ2-7, with 7 bases that match TRBD1. The CDR3 extends over 12 amino acids. CDR1 and CDR2 (germline): ENHRY, SYGVKD. The CDR3 loop reads CAISESGTEIIV. Here the CDR3 DNA reads TGTGCCATCAGTGAGTCAGGGACAGAAATCATAGTC.

This clonotype was observed at least ten times. This rearrangement joins TRBV28 to TRBJ1-2; D is unclear. From germline, CDR1 is MDHEN and CDR2 SYDVKM. CDR3 length equals 16 residues. V lost 6 bases and J lost 4, with 21 bases in between. In DNA, the CDR3 is TGTGCCAGCAGCTTCCAACTCGTCGGGTCTATCTATGGCTACACCTTC. Amino acids: CASSFQLVGSIYGYTF.

Many counts were recorded for this clonotype. V usage is TRBV18 and J usage is TRBJ2-5, with D maybe TRBD2 (6 bases). V dropped 1 base and J dropped 5 bases, with 20 bases sitting between them. The CDR3 sequence is 17 residues long. The V gene's germline CDR1 is KGHSH and CDR2 LQKENI. The CDR3 DNA follows: TGTGCCAGCTCACCACAGGGAGGAGTTGATGGGCCGGAGACCCAGTACTTC. This translates into CASSPQGGVDGPETQYF.

This clonotype showed up just a few times. This chain uses TRBV3-1 with TRBJ1-2, with 7 bases aligning to TRBD1. The V and J ends lost 3 bases and 6 bases, in that order; junction bases with no gene match: 10. Germline V gene data show CDR1 as LGHDT and CDR2 as YNNKEL (reference sequence). The CDR3 contains 15 residues. This chain's CDR3 is CASSQWDSPTHGYTF. The DNA for the CDR3 is TGTGCCAGCAGCCAGTGGGACAGTCCCACCCATGGCTACACCTTC.

This clonotype was found many times. This chain links TRBV18 with TRBJ2-3; 10 nucleotides align to TRBD2. V dropped 3 bases and J dropped 5; count of bases not matched to a gene: 8. The CDR3 is made up of 16 amino acids. Germline V gene sequence: CDR1 KGHSH, CDR2 LQKENI. The chain's CDR3 is CASSPRASGRGDTQYF. As DNA, the CDR3 is TGTGCCAGCTCACCGAGGGCTAGCGGGAGAGGAGATACGCAGTATTTT.

At least ten counts were recorded for this clonotype. The rearrangement uses TRBV20-1 and TRBJ2-3; D ambiguous. Deletions cut 5 bases from V and 2 bases from J, with 17 bases between. CDR1 and CDR2 from the germline V gene are DFQATT and SNEGSKA (reference sequence). CDR3 size: 15 residues. The CDR3 bases are TGCAGTGCTCTTCCCCCCCTGGCGGTCACAGATACGCAGTATTTT. Its translation is CSALPPLAVTDTQYF.

This clonotype appeared many times. V gene TRBV20-1 combines with J gene TRBJ2-2; D gene ambiguous. The ends were cut back, 2 bases at V and 6 bases at J, with 13 bases in the middle. CDR1 and CDR2 (germline): DFQATT, SNEGSKA (reference sequence). The CDR3 contains 14 residues. For the CDR3, the DNA is TGCAGTGCTAGACTTTTTTCCGCCTCCGGGGAGCTGTTTTTT. Its protein is CSARLFSASGELFF.

This clonotype occurred many times. The junction departs from germline at one end; a sequencing error may be responsible. The genes are TRBV7-7 and TRBJ2-1; 10 bases are a match to TRBD2. The CDR3 is made up of 15 amino acids. The V gene's germline CDR1 is SSHAT and CDR2 FNYEAQ (reference sequence). As DNA, the CDR3 is TGTGCTAGCAGCCTTAGCGGGAGGCCGGGGAATGAGCAGTTCTTC. This gives the protein CASSLSGRPGNEQFF.

J is TRBJ2-2 and V is TRBV7-2; 7 bases align to TRBD1. Trimming removed 0 bases from V and 6 bases from J; junction bases left unmatched: 1. Looked up from germline, CDR1 is SGHTA and CDR2 is FQGNSA. The CDR3 covers 14 residues. CDR3 sequence (DNA): TGTGCCAGCAGCTTAGCAGGGGGCCCCGGGGAGCTGTTTTTT. Translated: CASSLAGGPGELFF.

The chain employs TRBV15 and TRBJ1-1; D unclear. From germline, CDR1 is LNHNV and CDR2 YYDKDF (reference sequence). This CDR3 spans 11 amino acids. Trimming removed 6 bases from V and 1 base from J, with 3 bases in between. CDR3 in amino acids: CATRQNTEAFF. The CDR3 DNA reads TGTGCCACCAGGCAGAACACTGAAGCTTTCTTT. The entire variable domain, with the rest obtained from reference TRBV15 and TRBJ1-1, is as follows: DAMVIQNPRYQVTQFGKPVTLSCSQTLNHNVMYWYQQKSSQAPKLLFHYYDKDFNNEADTPDNFQSRRPNTSFCFLDIRSPGLGDTAMYLCATRQNTEAFFGQGTRLTVV.

This clonotype occurred many times. The chain links TRBV5-1 to TRBJ2-6; D is unresolved. Germline V gene data show CDR1 as SGHRS and CDR2 as YFSETQ. The CDR3 extends over 17 amino acids. V dropped 1 base and J dropped 4 bases, with 15 bases sitting between them. CDR3 sequence reads: CASSLYADAAGANVLTF. The CDR3 DNA is TGCGCCAGCAGCTTGTATGCCGACGCGGCGGGGGCCAACGTCCTGACTTTC. The whole variable domain, filled in from reference TRBV5-1 and TRBJ2-6, reads KAGVTQTPRYLIKTRGQQVTLSCSPISGHRSVSWYQQTPGQGLQFLFEYFSETQRNKGNFPGRFSGRQFSNSRSEMNVSTLELGDSALYLCASSLYADAAGANVLTFGAGSRLTVL.

This clonotype was recorded many times. This chain uses TRBV3-1 with TRBJ2-1; D possibly corresponds to TRBD2 (6 bases). With 3 bases removed from V and 6 bases from J, the gap between germline ends came to 12 bases. Germline assignment: CDR1 LGHDT and CDR2 YNNKEL (reference sequence). This CDR3 region has 14 residues. The CDR3 is CASSQRRESNEQFF. The CDR3 bases are TGTGCCAGCAGCCAGCGCCGGGAGAGCAATGAGCAGTTCTTC.

This clonotype has at least ten counts. The chain carries TRBV7-2 and TRBJ1-3; D ambiguous. CDR1 is SGHTA, CDR2 FQGNSA, per germline. The V gene lost 3 bases and the J gene lost 6 bases, with 9 bases spanning the gap. The length of the CDR3 is 13 residues. The CDR3 is CASSLRPANTIYF. Here the CDR3 DNA reads TGTGCCAGCAGCTTGAGGCCTGCAAACACCATATATTTT. Variable domain in full (rest from reference TRBV7-2 and TRBJ1-3): GAGVSQSPSNKVTEKGKDVELRCDPISGHTALYWYRQSLGQGLEFLIYFQGNSAPDKSGLPSDRFSAERTGGSVSTLTIQRTQQEDSAVYLCASSLRPANTIYFGEGSWLTVV.

The sample holds many counts of this clonotype. V gene TRBV15 combines with J gene TRBJ2-5, with TRBD1 identical over 7 bases. Germline assignment: CDR1 LNHNV and CDR2 YYDKDF (reference sequence). Trimming removed 2 bases from V and 4 bases from J; junction bases left unmatched: 10. This CDR3 is 16 amino acids long. The CDR3 nucleotides are TGTGCCACCAGCAGATTGATATCCCGGGACAGAGAGACCCAGTACTTC. This gives the protein CATSRLISRDRETQYF. Using reference TRBV15 and TRBJ2-5 for the parts outside the CDR3, the full variable domain is DAMVIQNPRYQVTQFGKPVTLSCSQTLNHNVMYWYQQKSSQAPKLLFHYYDKDFNNEADTPDNFQSRRPNTSFCFLDIRSPGLGDTAMYLCATSRLISRDRETQYFGPGTRLLVL.

In this sample, this clonotype turned up many times. The V and J genes are TRBV6-6 and TRBJ1-2; 7 positions match TRBD1. Trimming removed 0 bases from V and 4 bases from J; junction bases left unmatched: 20. Germline V gene lookup returns CDR1 MNHNY and CDR2 SVGAGI (reference sequence). This CDR3 contains 20 residues. CDR3 loop: CASSYSFLVSGTADRYGYTF. The CDR3 region has the DNA TGTGCCAGCAGTTACTCGTTTTTAGTATCCGGGACAGCGGACCGCTATGGCTACACCTTC.

This clonotype was picked up many times. The chain combines TRBV29-1 with TRBJ1-1, with D perhaps matching TRBD1 (6 bases). The germline V gene encodes CDR1 SQVTM and CDR2 ANQGSEA. This CDR3 has 16 amino acids. Trimming took off 0 bases at V and 0 bases at J, with 14 bases between the two ends. Here the CDR3 DNA reads TGCAGCGTTGAAGAATTGGCGGGGGCTCTGAACACTGAAGCTTTCTTT. As protein: CSVEELAGALNTEAFF.